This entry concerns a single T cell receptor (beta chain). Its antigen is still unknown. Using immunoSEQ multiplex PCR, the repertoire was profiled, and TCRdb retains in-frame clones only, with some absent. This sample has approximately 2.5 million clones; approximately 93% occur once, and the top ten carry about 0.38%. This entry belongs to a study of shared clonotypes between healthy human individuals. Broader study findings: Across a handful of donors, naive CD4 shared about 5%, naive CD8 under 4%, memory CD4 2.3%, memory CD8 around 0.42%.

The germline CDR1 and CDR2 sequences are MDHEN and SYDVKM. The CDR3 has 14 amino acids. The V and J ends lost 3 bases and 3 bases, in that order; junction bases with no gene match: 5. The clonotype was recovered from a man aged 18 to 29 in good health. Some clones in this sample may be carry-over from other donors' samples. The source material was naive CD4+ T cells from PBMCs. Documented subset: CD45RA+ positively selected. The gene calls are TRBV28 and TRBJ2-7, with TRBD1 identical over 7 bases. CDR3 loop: CASSFQGGRYEQYF. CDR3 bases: TGTGCCAGCAGTTTTCAAGGGGGCCGCTACGAGCAGTACTTC.